This record looks at one T cell receptor (beta chain) sequence and its context. What it binds is not known. The sample belongs to a study of T-cell memory formation after mild COVID-19. Looking at the study overall: Across donors, TCR clusters were largely donor specific.

TCR alpha and TCR beta cDNA libraries carrying sample barcodes and UMIs came from 5'RACE with constant-segment primers. TCRdb itself ran the 5' RACE reads through MiXCR, one entry per CDR3 protein. Among 350,000 or so distinct CDR3 sequences listed, roughly 19% were seen once. Study-level results: The pre-infection memory compartment contained some responding clones, suggesting cross-reactive memory joined. Mostly located in CM and EM were contracting CD4+ clones, with contracting CD8+ clones located in EMRA.

The sequencing sample was made of PBMCs or a T cell subset sorted from them (not recorded which). The sequence was collected from a man between 18 and 35 years old who had mild COVID-19 (a few samples of this study predate the infection). Cell type and time point are not known.

The CDR3 here is CASSLSEDSLYGYTF. CDR3 nucleotide sequence: TGTGCCAGCAGTTTATCCGAGGACAGCCTCTATGGCTACACCTTC. The chain combines TRBV27 with TRBJ1-2; TRBD1 might be the D (6 bases). This CDR3 contains 15 residues. CDR1 MNHEY and CDR2 SMNVEV come from the germline V gene (reference sequence). Trimming removed 0 bases from V and 4 bases from J, with 12 bases in between.